Listed below are T cell receptor beta chains from one sample, sequenced in a study of blood T cells in healthy people across ages. One entry per CDR3 protein results from TCRdb running MiXCR on the 5' RACE reads. The sample records 750,000 to 950,000 distinct CDR3 sequences, about 55% being singletons. The sample taken for sequencing was blood. The receptors were gathered from a man aged 80 or over in good health. Both conserved end residues are trimmed from each CDR3. Fields, in order: V gene, clone size, J gene, CDR3 protein. Size values are once, few and many counts, or a class for expanded clones, and some rows have none.

TRBV5-1	few	TRBJ1-5	ASSLAGQSEQPQH
TRBV10-1	.	TRBJ2-1	ASSATSKEQF
TRBV7-3	.	.	ASSLNSGTGTYEQY
TRBV10-3	few	TRBJ2-5	ASRSGTVQETQY
TRBV28	.	TRBJ1-5	ASSSINQPQH
TRBV12-3/TRBV12-4	.	TRBJ2-5	ASSQARTPTYNEQY
TRBV6-1	.	TRBJ2-6	ASIPGLSGANVLT
TRBV5-1	few	TRBJ2-1	ASSLEGLVVNEQF
TRBV11-2	few	TRBJ2-1	ASSDRRQSHEQF
TRBV28	.	TRBJ2-1	ASCRGTENEQF
TRBV20-1	.	TRBJ2-3	SAHDSTTDTQY
TRBV6-1	.	TRBJ1-2	ASSENGIRYGYT
TRBV20-1	.	.	SARGRGQYEQY
TRBV5-1	few	TRBJ2-1	ASSPDGGRVYNEQF
TRBV20-1	.	TRBJ2-1	SVPGLAGVGGHNEQF
TRBV7-2	few	TRBJ1-6	ASSWRPAEGHSPLH
TRBV27	few	TRBJ2-7	ATSNRDAGSYEQY
TRBV14	once	TRBJ2-3	ASSQDLVDTQY
TRBV29-1	few	TRBJ2-1	SVEGSASGGYNEQF
TRBV5-1	once	TRBJ2-7	ASSLGRRFPYEQY
TRBV3-1	.	TRBJ2-7	ASSQGGTGTYEQY
TRBV4-1	.	TRBJ2-7	ASSQAGARGTYEQY
TRBV27	.	TRBJ1-5	ASGSSNQPQH
TRBV4-1	few	TRBJ1-2	ASSQGQTNYGYT
TRBV7-2	.	TRBJ2-3	ASSLGPAGGSTQY
TRBV9	many	TRBJ2-2	ASSVDVSGTGELF
TRBV2	.	TRBJ2-1	ASWGSYNEQF
TRBV5-1	few	TRBJ2-6	ASSLGGLGANVLT
TRBV15	.	TRBJ2-7	ATSRGGNSYEQY
TRBV12-3/TRBV12-4	few	TRBJ2-1	ASSPRGSASSYNEQF
TRBV4-2	.	TRBJ2-1	ASSRGTSGAYNEQF
TRBV10-3	.	TRBJ1-5	AIRPELNQPQH
TRBV11-2	.	TRBJ2-3	ASSGLRVRYAY
TRBV7-9	.	TRBJ1-3	ASRPGVSGNTIY
TRBV29-1	.	TRBJ1-1	SVVGQMNTEAF
TRBV20-1	.	TRBJ1-1	SANRGGPNTEAF
TRBV5-1	.	TRBJ2-2	ASTPMGTGELF
TRBV29-1	.	TRBJ1-2	SVDLGGAYGYT
TRBV20-1	.	.	SAGLSGDIQY
TRBV13	.	TRBJ1-2	ASSRRTGGAGYGYT
TRBV5-1	.	TRBJ2-7	ASSPGTMVVYEQY
TRBV29-1	.	TRBJ2-5	SPKGRTGVSQY
TRBV3-1	many	TRBJ2-7	ASSQGPGGRFSYEQY
TRBV20-1	.	.	SARASSSYNEQY
TRBV4-1	.	TRBJ1-2	ASSQPDRIGYT
TRBV7-2	few	TRBJ2-7	ASSQPGHRIYEQY
TRBV15	.	TRBJ1-2	ATSRDQTDYGYT
TRBV7-2	.	TRBJ2-7	ASSGGHSYEQY
TRBV7-9	.	TRBJ2-3	ASSLHGSQYHRYAY
TRBV12-3/TRBV12-4	few	TRBJ2-1	ASSFAGEQF
TRBV6-5	few	TRBJ2-7	ASSSRQRSGRVTYEQY
TRBV9	few	TRBJ2-1	ASSVRIDMASNEQF
TRBV6-6	few	TRBJ2-7	ASSPGSRREFLEEQY
TRBV9	once	TRBJ2-3	ASSVSNLDTQY
TRBV24-1	.	TRBJ2-1	ATGDRDNEQF
TRBV6-6	.	TRBJ1-4	ASNEVANEKLF
TRBV6-5	.	.	ASSSAGLGQEREQY
TRBV12-3/TRBV12-4	few	TRBJ2-1	ASTEDRGFNEQF